The entry that follows covers one T cell receptor (beta chain) sequence. Its matching antigen is unknown. Amplification yielded TCR beta CDR3 regions, with RNA transcripts as the source. TCR CDR3 regions were first amplified by RT-PCR with HTBI primers. TCRdb recomputed calls from the multiplex PCR reads with MiXCR, one row per CDR3 protein. The sample shows a few hundred thousand distinct CDR3 sequences, about 15% of them seen only once. The sample is drawn from a study of T cells in Graves' hyperthyroidism and ophthalmopathy. Notes on the study in general: Ophthalmopathy was distinguished from stable hyperthyroidism by 13 V-J signatures.

Orbital computed tomography, thyroid ultrasound, serum thyroxine and TRAb, and clinical symptoms together informed the diagnoses. From germline, CDR1 is SGHDT and CDR2 YYEEEE. Trimming took 4 bases from V and 4 from J, leaving 6 bases between them. The CDR3 contains 12 residues. This TCR derives from a woman in her sixties or seventies with Graves' ophthalmopathy. This rearrangement joins TRBV5-6 to TRBJ1-3; D unresolved. Sequencing was done on a sample of blood. CDR3: CASSPSGNTIYF. For the CDR3, the DNA is TGTGCCAGCAGCCCCTCCGGAAACACCATATATTTT. Looking up the rest from reference TRBV5-6 and TRBJ1-3 gives the full variable domain: DAGVTQSPTHLIKTRGQQVTLRCSPKSGHDTVSWYQQALGQGPQFIFQYYEEEERQRGNFPDRFSGHQFPNYSSELNVNALLLGDSALYLCASSPSGNTIYFGEGSWLTVV.